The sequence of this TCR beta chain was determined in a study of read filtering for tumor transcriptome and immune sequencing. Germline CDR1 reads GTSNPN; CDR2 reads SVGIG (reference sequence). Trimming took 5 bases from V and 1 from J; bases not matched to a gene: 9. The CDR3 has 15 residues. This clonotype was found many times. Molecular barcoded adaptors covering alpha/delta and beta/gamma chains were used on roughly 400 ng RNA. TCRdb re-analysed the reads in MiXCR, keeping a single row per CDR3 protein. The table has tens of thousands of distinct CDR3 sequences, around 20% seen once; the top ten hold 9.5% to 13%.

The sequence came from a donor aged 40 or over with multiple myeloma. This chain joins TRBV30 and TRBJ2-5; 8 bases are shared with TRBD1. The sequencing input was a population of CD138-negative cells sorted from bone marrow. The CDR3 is CAWVPRGQVQETQYF. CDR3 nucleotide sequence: TGTGCCTGGGTCCCACGGGGACAGGTCCAAGAGACCCAGTACTTC.